This TCR beta chain was captured in a study of tissue T cells after allogeneic stem cell transplantation. General study results and limits: Only a limited share of tissue TCRs appeared in blood or spleen. The study did not identify alloreactive or antigen-specific tissue TCRs, and some clones might be persisting host cells. Within patients, tissue anatomy strongly shaped TCR repertoire composition.

Sequencing of TCRbeta CDR3 at survey depth gave sequences and template counts. Using immunoSEQ multiplex PCR, the repertoire was profiled, and TCRdb retains in-frame clones only, with some absent. This table has thousands of clones, 62% appearing once. This CDR3 has 14 residues. The V gene lost 0 bases and the J gene lost 9 bases, with 12 bases spanning the gap. The V gene's germline CDR1 is GKSSPN and CDR2 SITVG. The sample holds a few counts of this clone. The antigen is undetermined. Here the gene names and germline are mouse. The read ends 1 residue shy of where the CDR3 ends; the end is completed using the germline J gene.

The sequence came from a female BALB/c mouse in good health. MHC haplotype of the mouse line: H2-d. V is TRBV31 and J is TRBJ1-6, with D maybe TRBD1 (6 bases). TRBJ1-6 is sorted into the ORF group, with uncertain function. The sample was gut tissue. The covered CDR3 bases are TGTGCCTGGAGTCTAGCAGGGGATACTTCGCCCCTCTAC. Translation gives CAWSLAGDTSPLY. The complete CDR3 sequence is CAWSLAGDTSPLYF.